The 25 T cell receptor beta chains listed next were all sequenced from one sample in a study of control samples from healthy donors and cancer patients. TCRdb's table, derived via immunoSEQ multiplex PCR, lists solely in-frame clones and lacks some. In the table there are 110,000 to 150,000 clones, 91% of which are singletons. Sequenced sample: blood. These receptor sequences come from a man aged 18 to 30 in good health.

The V gene is TRBV10-2, the J gene TRBJ1-1; 7 nucleotides match TRBD1. This CDR3 comprises 13 residues. Trimming took 8 bases from V and 6 from J; bases not matched to a gene: 9. Looked up from germline, CDR1 is WSHSY and CDR2 is SAAADI. CDR3 nucleotides: TGCGCCAGCGGACACACAGGGGTAGCTGAAGCTTTCTTT. Its protein is CASGHTGVAEAFF.

This chain uses TRBV10-2 with TRBJ1-1, with D uncertain. Germline values: CDR1 WSHSY, CDR2 SAAADI. This CDR3 region has 13 residues. The V and J ends lost 8 bases and 1 base respectively, with 11 bases between them. The DNA for the CDR3 is TGCGCCAGCTTAGGTCAGGCGAACACTGAAGCTTTCTTT. It encodes CASLGQANTEAFF.

This clone was counted a single time. The CDR3 here is CASSHPKTASTLGNIQYF. CDR3 in DNA: TGCGCCAGCAGCCACCCCAAAACAGCGTCCACCTTGGGAAACATTCAGTACTTC. The genes are TRBV4-1 and TRBJ2-4, with unresolved D. Per the germline V gene, CDR1 is MGHRA and CDR2 is YSYEKL. Trimming cost V 3 bases and J 6 bases, with 24 bases left between them. This CDR3 region has 18 residues.

V gene TRBV16 combines with J gene TRBJ1-1; D is undetermined. This CDR3 is 15 amino acids long. Germline loops: CDR1 KGHSY, CDR2 FQNENV. V was trimmed by 4 bases and J by 1 base, leaving 13 bases between them. The CDR3 region is CASSLTDGTNTEAFF. CDR3 DNA sequence: TGTGCCAGCAGCCTGACCGACGGAACGAACACTGAAGCTTTCTTT.

The chain is built from TRBV30 and TRBJ1-5, with TRBD1 matching over 12 bases. The germline V gene has CDR1 GTSNPN and CDR2 SVGIG (reference sequence). V was pared by 4 bases and J by 5 bases, with 3 bases of the junction left unmatched. The CDR3 loop spans 14 amino acids. CDR3: CAWTGTGGDQPQHF. DNA of the CDR3: TGTGCCTGGACTGGGACAGGGGGCGATCAGCCCCAGCATTTT.

A word on this clone: In the same sample, other DNA sequences code for this CDR3. The chain employs TRBV9 and TRBJ1-3; D is perhaps TRBD1 (6 bases). There are 15 residues in the CDR3. The germline V gene encodes CDR1 SGDLS and CDR2 YYNGEE. The V end lost 4 bases, the J end lost 0 bases, and 11 bases lay between the germline ends. Here the CDR3 reads CASSRGGNSGNTIYF. The CDR3 DNA reads as TGTGCCAGCAGCCGAGGGGGGAACTCTGGAAACACCATATATTTT.

This clone was detected only once. The chain recombines TRBV6-6 with TRBJ2-7, with TRBD1 as a possible D gene (5 bases). V gave up 2 bases and J gave up 0 bases, with 11 bases separating them. The CDR3 spans 15 residues. Germline V gives CDR1 MNHNY, CDR2 SVGAGI (reference sequence). For the CDR3, the DNA is TGTGCCAGCAGTTACCAAGGGGTAGGCTCCTACGAGCAGTACTTC. It codes for CASSYQGVGSYEQYF.

The chain carries TRBV7-9 and TRBJ1-6; 8 positions match TRBD1. Germline values: CDR1 SEHNR, CDR2 FQNEAQ (reference sequence). CDR3 length: 16 residues. The trim removed 5 bases at V and 10 bases at J, leaving 13 bases unmatched. The chain's CDR3 is CASSRADRGRVSPLHF. The CDR3 DNA reads as TGTGCCAGCAGCCGTGCAGACAGGGGTAGGGTCTCACCCCTCCACTTT.

The chain joins TRBV3-1 (or the pseudogene TRBV3-2) to TRBJ2-2, with D unresolved. With 1 base removed from V and 4 bases from J, the gap between germline ends came to 4 bases. Germline-derived CDR1 and CDR2 are LGHDT and YNNKEL (reference sequence). This CDR3 contains 13 residues. DNA for the CDR3: TGTGCCAGCAGCCAAGTAATCACCGGGGAGCTGTTTTTT. This codes for CASSQVITGELFF.

V is TRBV19 and J is TRBJ2-5; 9 bases agree with TRBD2. J was trimmed by 0 bases and V by 6 bases; bases with no gene match: 8. This CDR3 has 16 residues. The germline V gene has CDR1 LNHDA and CDR2 SQIVND (reference sequence). CDR3 residues: CASSRSGGAYQETQYF. The CDR3 nucleotides read TGTGCCAGTAGCCGTAGCGGGGGAGCGTACCAAGAGACCCAGTACTTC.

V gene TRBV28 combines with J gene TRBJ2-5; D gene ambiguous. The CDR3 runs 16 residues. Germline lookup yields CDR1 MDHEN and CDR2 SYDVKM. Trimming cost V 3 bases and J 2 bases, with 16 bases left between them. CDR3 amino acids: CASSFSSLWGQETQYF. CDR3 in DNA: TGTGCCAGCAGTTTCAGTTCACTCTGGGGACAAGAGACCCAGTACTTC.

CDR3 in amino acids: CAWSVQAGDGYTF. DNA of the CDR3: TGTGCCTGGAGTGTACAGGCAGGAGATGGCTACACCTTC. This chain uses TRBV30 with TRBJ1-2, with a tentative D call TRBD1 (5 bases). Germline V gene lookup returns CDR1 GTSNPN and CDR2 SVGIG (reference sequence). The CDR3 has 13 residues. Between the trimmed V and J ends, which lost 0 bases and 6 bases, there was a span of 11 bases. Together with reference TRBV30 and TRBJ1-2, the CDR3 gives the full variable domain: SQTIHQWPATLVQPVGSPLSLECTVEGTSNPNLYWYRQAAGRGLQLLFYSVGIGQISSEVPQNLSASRPQDRQFILSSKKLLLSDSGFYLCAWSVQAGDGYTFGSGTRLTVV.

This clone showed up just a few times. The rearrangement links TRBV10-3 to TRBJ2-1; 14 bases are shared with TRBD2. V gave up 10 bases and J gave up 0 bases; unmatched junction bases: 5. The CDR3 has 16 residues. CDR1 ENHRY and CDR2 SYGVKD come from the germline V gene. CDR3 in DNA: TGTGCCACGCGGACTAGCGGGGGGAGCTCCTACAATGAGCAGTTCTTC. Translation: CATRTSGGSSYNEQFF.

The CDR3 coding sequence is TGTGCCAGCAGCTACGGGGCGGGGGGGAGCACAGATACGCAGTATTTT. This translates into CASSYGAGGSTDTQYF. The V gene is TRBV5-6, the J gene TRBJ2-3; 9 bases are a match to TRBD2. Losses at the gene ends were 3 bases for V and 0 bases for J; bases not matched to a gene: 5. The CDR3 is 16 residues long. The germline CDR1 and CDR2 sequences are SGHDT and YYEEEE.

This chain links TRBV7-6 with TRBJ2-7; 10 nucleotides match TRBD1. This CDR3 is 20 amino acids long. Germline CDR1 and CDR2: SGHVS and FNYEAQ. V lost 2 bases to trimming and J lost 1 base; unmatched junction nucleotides: 17. Written as DNA, the CDR3 is TGTGCCAGCAGCTTATCTCGCAGTGATATATGGGACAGGGGTTCCTACGAGCAGTACTTC. Protein sequence: CASSLSRSDIWDRGSYEQYF.

Comments on this clone: The sample has other DNA sequences that encode this CDR3 too. This rearrangement joins TRBV5-1 to TRBJ2-1, with D possibly TRBD1 on 6 matching bases. The V gene's germline CDR1 is SGHRS and CDR2 YFSETQ. The CDR3 loop spans 15 amino acids. V lost 0 bases and J lost 4, with 11 bases in between. DNA of the CDR3: TGCGCCAGCAGCTTGGTACAGGGTTCGTACAATGAGCAGTTCTTC. Translating gives CASSLVQGSYNEQFF.

This clone has just one count. This chain connects TRBV15 to TRBJ2-1; 8 bases line up with TRBD2. Germline V gene sequence: CDR1 LNHNV, CDR2 YYDKDF (reference sequence). The CDR3 covers 16 residues. The V gene end was trimmed by 0 bases and the J gene end by 0 bases; junction bases not matched to a gene: 1. CDR3: CATSRDRGGSYNEQFF. As DNA, the CDR3 is TGTGCCACCAGCAGAGATCGGGGGGGCTCCTACAATGAGCAGTTCTTC.

This sequence joins TRBV19 and TRBJ1-2; D perhaps matches TRBD1 (6 bases). The V gene lost 5 bases and the J gene lost 4 bases, with 14 bases spanning the gap. The CDR3 has 14 residues. CDR1 and CDR2 from the germline V gene are LNHDA and SQIVND (reference sequence). CDR3 protein: CASSPTGPSYGYTF. CDR3 in DNA: TGTGCCAGTAGTCCAACAGGGCCGTCCTATGGCTACACCTTC.

V and J are TRBV6-5 and TRBJ2-3; TRBD2 aligns across 8 bases. Trimming cost V 6 bases and J 3 bases; bases outside gene matches: 8. Germline V lookup: CDR1 MNHEY, CDR2 SVGAGI. The CDR3 runs 15 residues. CDR3 sequence reads: CASRLGTRITDTQYF. The CDR3 coding sequence is TGTGCCAGCAGATTGGGGACTAGAATTACAGATACGCAGTATTTT.

This chain connects TRBV7-2 to TRBJ1-5, with 8 bases fitting TRBD1. The germline gives CDR1 SGHTA, CDR2 FQGNSA. This CDR3 is 15 amino acids long. V lost 5 bases to trimming and J lost 3 bases; unmatched junction nucleotides: 6. The CDR3 region is CASSGLTGANQPQHF. CDR3 nucleotide sequence: TGTGCCAGCAGCGGGTTGACAGGGGCCAATCAGCCCCAGCATTTT. Filled out from reference TRBV7-2 and TRBJ1-5, the complete variable domain reads GAGVSQSPSNKVTEKGKDVELRCDPISGHTALYWYRQSLGQGLEFLIYFQGNSAPDKSGLPSDRFSAERTGGSVSTLTIQRTQQEDSAVYLCASSGLTGANQPQHFGDGTRLSIL.

The chain is built from TRBV4-2 and TRBJ1-6; TRBD1 matches at 11 bases. The CDR3 totals 17 residues. Germline lookup yields CDR1 LGHNA and CDR2 YNFKEQ. After removal of 2 bases from V and 7 bases from J, the junction contained 7 bases not matched to a gene. As DNA, the CDR3 is TGTGCCAGCAGCCAAACCCGGACAGGGGGCGAAAATTCACCCCTCCACTTT. Its translation: CASSQTRTGGENSPLHF.

The rearrangement joins TRBV7-3 to TRBJ2-3; the match to TRBD2 covers 12 bases. The germline V gene encodes CDR1 SGHTA and CDR2 FQGTGA. This CDR3 has 17 amino acids. The V and J ends lost 0 bases and 6 bases, in that order; junction bases with no gene match: 7. Here the CDR3 DNA reads TGTGCCAGCAGCTTAACCCCTAGCGGGGGGGCGGCGGATACGCAGTATTTT. This codes for CASSLTPSGGAADTQYF.

The rearrangement joins TRBV9 to TRBJ2-1; possibly TRBD2 for D (6 bases). The V gene lost 3 bases and the J gene lost 0 bases, with 10 bases spanning the gap. CDR1 and CDR2 from the germline V gene are SGDLS and YYNGEE. The CDR3 runs to 15 residues. The CDR3 loop reads CASSEEGSSYNEQFF. The CDR3 bases are TGTGCCAGCAGCGAGGAGGGAAGCTCCTACAATGAGCAGTTCTTC.

This clone was counted once. The CDR3 sequence: CASSDQGGYGYTF. CDR3 sequence (DNA): TGTGCCAGCAGTGATCAGGGGGGATATGGCTACACCTTC. The chain uses TRBV2 and TRBJ1-2; 7 positions agree with TRBD1. The CDR3 has 13 amino acids. V was clipped by 3 bases and J by 5 bases; unmatched bases: 3. Germline loops: CDR1 SNHLY, CDR2 FYNNEI.

The chain couples TRBV6-1 to TRBJ2-5; TRBD2 is a possible D gene (7 bases). The germline V and J ends were trimmed by 2 bases and 3 bases, with 19 bases remaining between them. This CDR3 has 17 amino acids. Germline lookup yields CDR1 MNHNS and CDR2 SASEGT. As DNA, the CDR3 is TGTGCCAGCAGTGAATTGATATCGGGGGGCTCAAAAGAGACCCAGTACTTC. Protein sequence: CASSELISGGSKETQYF.